These 13 T cell receptor beta chains came from one sample sequenced in a study of OX40 agonist ivuxolimab in advanced cancers. Only in-frame clones appear in the TCRdb table, and some are missing; sequencing was by immunoSEQ multiplex PCR. The sample lists 60,000 to 100,000 clones, 92% occurring once. The sequences come from CD4+ or CD8+ T cells sorted from blood, collected in a trial of the OX40 agonist ivuxolimab. These receptors were taken from an adult with an advanced solid tumor such as melanoma, head and neck, liver or kidney cancer.

The J gene is TRBJ1-2, the V gene TRBV27; D is uncertain. Trimming shortened V by 3 bases and J by 4 bases, and 9 bases separated the two germline ends. Per germline, CDR1 MNHEY and CDR2 SMNVEV (reference sequence). The CDR3 spans 13 residues. The CDR3 coding sequence is TGTGCCAGCAGTTTTTCGGGGAGCTATGGCTACACCTTC. Translating gives CASSFSGSYGYTF.

The chain carries TRBV2 and TRBJ2-3; TRBD1 aligns across 7 bases. This CDR3 has 15 amino acids. Trimming cost V 8 bases and J 4 bases; bases outside gene matches: 12. CDR1 SNHLY and CDR2 FYNNEI come from the germline V gene. The CDR3 spells CASHRGPPGADTQYF. The CDR3 DNA reads as TGTGCCAGCCACAGGGGACCGCCTGGCGCAGATACGCAGTATTTT.

This chain uses TRBV5-6 with TRBJ2-2, with 9 bases fitting TRBD1. With V trimmed by 3 bases and J by 5 bases, 5 bases remained unmatched. The CDR3 runs to 15 residues. CDR1 is SGHDT and CDR2 is YYEEEE in the germline V gene. The DNA for the CDR3 is TGTGCCAGCAGCTCGGGACAGGGAAAAACCGGGGAGCTGTTTTTT. It encodes CASSSGQGKTGELFF.

This chain links TRBV5-6 with TRBJ1-2; 9 bases agree with TRBD1. This CDR3 comprises 16 residues. Germline V gene data show CDR1 as SGHDT and CDR2 as YYEEEE. V trimming: 5 bases; J trimming: 1 base; junction bases outside the gene matches: 9. CDR3 in DNA: TGTGCCAGCAGGTGGTCACAGGGGGCTAGTAACTATGGCTACACCTTC. This translates into CASRWSQGASNYGYTF.

V gene TRBV27 combines with J gene TRBJ2-5; D is perhaps TRBD2 (7 bases). The CDR3 extends over 13 amino acids. V gave up 8 bases and J gave up 3 bases, with 13 bases separating them. CDR1 MNHEY and CDR2 SMNVEV come from the germline V gene (reference sequence). CDR3 residues: CASRLAGEETQYF. Written as DNA, the CDR3 is TGTGCCAGCCGACTAGCAGGGGAAGAGACCCAGTACTTC.

The rearrangement joins TRBV7-9 to TRBJ1-1; 9 nucleotides line up with TRBD1. The length of the CDR3 is 16 residues. From germline, CDR1 is SEHNR and CDR2 FQNEAQ (reference sequence). V dropped 5 bases and J dropped 2; count of bases not matched to a gene: 9. DNA for the CDR3: TGTGCCAGCAGCCCTGTTGGGACAGGGTTCAACACTGAAGCTTTCTTT. It encodes CASSPVGTGFNTEAFF.

This chain uses TRBV6-5 with TRBJ1-2; the match to TRBD1 covers 8 bases. V lost 2 bases to trimming and J lost 3 bases; unmatched junction nucleotides: 8. The CDR3 sequence is 16 residues long. CDR1 and CDR2 from the germline V gene are MNHEY and SVGAGI. The DNA of the CDR3 is TGTGCCAGCAGTTACGGCAGGACAGGGTACGACTATGGCTACACCTTC. Amino acid sequence: CASSYGRTGYDYGYTF.

V usage is TRBV7-2 and J usage is TRBJ2-3; TRBD2 matches at 9 bases. Per the germline V gene, CDR1 is SGHTA and CDR2 is FQGNSA. V lost 5 bases, J lost 0 bases, and 3 bases stayed unmatched. The CDR3 has 15 residues. CDR3 in amino acids: CASSPSGGSTDTQYF. The CDR3 DNA reads TGTGCCAGCAGCCCCAGCGGGGGGAGCACAGATACGCAGTATTTT.

The rearrangement joins TRBV13 to TRBJ2-3, with 9 positions matching TRBD2. The CDR3 runs to 15 residues. Germline assignment: CDR1 PRHDT and CDR2 FYEKMQ (reference sequence). The V segment lost 3 bases and the J segment 5 bases; nucleotides outside the gene matches: 6. The CDR3 DNA follows: TGTGCCAGCAGCTTTCCCAGCGGGGGGCAAGATACGCAGTATTTT. Protein: CASSFPSGGQDTQYF. Full variable domain (rest looked up from reference TRBV13 and TRBJ2-3): AAGVIQSPRHLIKEKRETATLKCYPIPRHDTVYWYQQGPGQDPQFLISFYEKMQSDKGSIPDRFSAQQFSDYHSELNMSSLELGDSALYFCASSFPSGGQDTQYFGPGTRLTVL.

This sequence joins TRBV29-1 and TRBJ2-3; D possibly uses TRBD1 or TRBD2 (5 bases each). The V and J ends lost 2 bases and 6 bases respectively, with 12 bases between them. Germline V gene lookup returns CDR1 SQVTM and CDR2 ANQGSEA. The CDR3 spans 13 residues. This CDR3 is CSVERGAEDTQYF. CDR3 sequence (DNA): TGCAGCGTTGAAAGAGGGGCGGAGGATACGCAGTATTTT.

The chain combines TRBV25-1 with TRBJ2-1, with D maybe TRBD2 (5 bases). V was pared by 1 base and J by 7 bases, with 11 bases between. The CDR3 length is 14 residues. Per the germline V gene, CDR1 is MGHDK and CDR2 is SYGVNS. CDR3: CASSEWGEGNEQFF. CDR3 DNA: TGTGCCAGCAGTGAATGGGGAGAAGGGAATGAGCAGTTCTTC.

V usage is TRBV10-1 and J usage is TRBJ1-1, with a tentative D call TRBD1 (5 bases). This CDR3 is built from 15 residues. Germline CDR1 and CDR2: WNHNN and SYGVQD (reference sequence). Trimming stripped 0 bases from V and 4 bases from J, with 12 bases between. The CDR3 nucleotides read TGCGCCAGCAGTGAGTCGGGGCGGGGGGTCACTGAAGCTTTCTTT. This encodes CASSESGRGVTEAFF.

The chain uses TRBV19 and TRBJ1-4; 7 positions match TRBD1. Looked up from germline, CDR1 is LNHDA and CDR2 is SQIVND (reference sequence). With 4 bases clipped from V and 4 bases from J, the junction kept 6 bases outside the gene matches. This CDR3 contains 15 residues. The DNA for the CDR3 is TGTGCCAGTAGTAGAAAGGGACAGCTTAATGAAAAACTGTTTTTT. Residues: CASSRKGQLNEKLFF.